The entry below describes one TCR beta chain. Its antigen is not known. The data were obtained in a study of graft-versus-host responses after intestinal transplantation. Study overall: Multivisceral, liver-intestinal, or isolated intestinal transplants were performed in recipients. Recipients were all induced with anti-thymocyte globulin, then given tacrolimus and steroids for 3 to 4 years.

Study-wide results and caveats: Among recipient marrow samples, GvH clones were found; some appeared first in ileum or blood. Within the allografts of patients who had graft-donor T cell macrochimerism, graft-versus-host to host-versus-graft clonal ratios were high.

The protocol was immunoSEQ multiplex PCR, while the TCRdb copy is restricted to in-frame clones and leaves out a portion. The sample holds more than 25,000 clones, 85% to 95% seen once. Germline values: CDR1 LGHNA, CDR2 YNFKEQ. The CDR3 runs 13 residues. V lost 2 bases and J 3 bases, leaving 7 bases between the germline ends. The sample here was PBMCs, taken 18 days after transplant. The TCR was taken from a human patient who received an intestinal transplant, so some T cells may come from the graft donor. The chain combines TRBV4-2 with TRBJ1-2; D is undetermined. The CDR3 nucleotides are TGTGCCAGCAGCCAACAGGATTACTATGGCTACACCTTC. This gives the protein CASSQQDYYGYTF.